This TCR beta chain was documented in a study of blood T cell repertoires in COVID-19. With 5 bases clipped from V and 6 bases from J, the junction kept 13 bases outside the gene matches. The CDR3 is 16 residues long. Germline loops: CDR1 SEHNR, CDR2 FQNEAQ (reference sequence). Profiled with immunoSEQ multiplex PCR; TCRdb holds only in-frame clones, not every one. The sample gives about 340,000 clones, 65% to 85% of which show up once; 2.5% to 3% is in the top ten. This chain joins TRBV7-9 and TRBJ2-1; TRBD2 aligns across 7 bases. The sample consisted of peripheral blood. The sequence was collected from a man between 25 and 39 years old with active or convalescent COVID-19. CDR3 residues: CASSGRGLLPRNEQFF. CDR3 in DNA: TGTGCCAGCAGCGGGAGGGGACTTCTCCCGCGCAATGAGCAGTTCTTC.